This entry describes one T cell receptor (beta chain). The data stem from a study of blood T cell repertoires in COVID-19. The table came from immunoSEQ multiplex PCR; TCRdb's copy has only in-frame clones and leaves some out. The table records about 59,000 clones, approximately 85% of them present only once. Germline CDR1 reads GTSNPN; CDR2 reads SVGIG (reference sequence). This CDR3 comprises 12 residues. V was clipped by 1 base and J by 4 bases, with 7 bases between them. This sequence joins TRBV30 and TRBJ1-2; D unclear. This sequence was found in a human donor in a cohort sampled during active COVID-19. Sequenced sample: peripheral blood. CDR3: CAWSAGSYGYTF. DNA for the CDR3: TGTGCCTGGAGTGCAGGCTCCTATGGCTACACCTTC.